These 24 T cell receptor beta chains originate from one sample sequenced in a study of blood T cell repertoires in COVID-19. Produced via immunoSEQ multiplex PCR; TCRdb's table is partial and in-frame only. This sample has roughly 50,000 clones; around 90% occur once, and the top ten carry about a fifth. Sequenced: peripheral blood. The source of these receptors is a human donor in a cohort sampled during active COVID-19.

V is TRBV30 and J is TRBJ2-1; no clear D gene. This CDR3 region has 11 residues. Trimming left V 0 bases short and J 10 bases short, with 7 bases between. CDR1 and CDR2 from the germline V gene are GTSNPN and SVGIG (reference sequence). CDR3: CAWSVRREQFF. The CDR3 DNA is TGTGCCTGGAGTGTTAGGCGGGAGCAGTTCTTC.

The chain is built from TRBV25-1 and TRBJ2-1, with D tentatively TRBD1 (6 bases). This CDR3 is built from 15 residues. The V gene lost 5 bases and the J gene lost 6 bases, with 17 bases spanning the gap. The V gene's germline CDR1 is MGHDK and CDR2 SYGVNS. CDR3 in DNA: TGTGCCAGCAGTTCTCTCCAGGGGCTTCCCAATGAGCAGTTCTTC. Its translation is CASSSLQGLPNEQFF.

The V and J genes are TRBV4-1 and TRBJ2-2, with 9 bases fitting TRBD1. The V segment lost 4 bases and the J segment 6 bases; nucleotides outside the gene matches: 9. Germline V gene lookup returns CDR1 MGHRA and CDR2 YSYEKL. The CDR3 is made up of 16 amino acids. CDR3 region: CASSPQGAGPPGELFF. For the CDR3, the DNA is TGCGCCAGCAGCCCACAGGGGGCGGGCCCCCCCGGGGAGCTGTTTTTT.

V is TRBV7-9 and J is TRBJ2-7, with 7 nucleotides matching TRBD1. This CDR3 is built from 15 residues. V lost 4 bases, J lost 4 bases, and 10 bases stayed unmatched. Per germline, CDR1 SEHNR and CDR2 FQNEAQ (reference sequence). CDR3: CASSSHRAGGYEQYF. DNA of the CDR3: TGTGCCAGCAGCTCACATAGGGCAGGGGGATACGAGCAGTACTTC. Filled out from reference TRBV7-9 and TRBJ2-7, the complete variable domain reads DTGVSQNPRHKITKRGQNVTFRCDPISEHNRLYWYRQTLGQGPEFLTYFQNEAQLEKSRLLSDRFSAERPKGSFSTLEIQRTEQGDSAMYLCASSSHRAGGYEQYFGPGTRLTVT.

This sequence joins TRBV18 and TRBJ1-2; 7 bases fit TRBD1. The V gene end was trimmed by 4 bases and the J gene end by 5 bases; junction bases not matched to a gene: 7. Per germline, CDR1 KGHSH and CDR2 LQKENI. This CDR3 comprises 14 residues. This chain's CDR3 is CASSLGDSAYGYTF. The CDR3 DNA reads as TGTGCCAGCTCACTTGGGGACAGCGCATATGGCTACACCTTC.

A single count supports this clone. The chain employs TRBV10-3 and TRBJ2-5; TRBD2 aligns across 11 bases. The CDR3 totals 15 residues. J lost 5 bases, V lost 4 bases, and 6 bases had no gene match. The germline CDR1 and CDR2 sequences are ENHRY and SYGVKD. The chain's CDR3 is CAISGLAGGAETQYF. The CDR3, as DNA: TGTGCCATCAGTGGGCTAGCGGGGGGCGCGGAGACCCAGTACTTC.

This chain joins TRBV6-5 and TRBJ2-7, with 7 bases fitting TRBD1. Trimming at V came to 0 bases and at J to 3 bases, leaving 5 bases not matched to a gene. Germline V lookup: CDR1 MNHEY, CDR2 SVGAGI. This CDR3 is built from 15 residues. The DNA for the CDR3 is TGTGCCAGCAGTTACTCTCCAGGGGGAAGCTACGAGCAGTACTTC. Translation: CASSYSPGGSYEQYF.

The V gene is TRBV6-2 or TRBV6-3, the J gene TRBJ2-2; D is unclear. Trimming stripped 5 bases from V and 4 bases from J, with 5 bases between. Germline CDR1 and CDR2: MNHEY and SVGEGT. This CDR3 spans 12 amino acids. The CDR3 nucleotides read TGTGCCAGCAGTGAGATCACCGGGGAGCTGTTTTTT. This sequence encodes CASSEITGELFF.

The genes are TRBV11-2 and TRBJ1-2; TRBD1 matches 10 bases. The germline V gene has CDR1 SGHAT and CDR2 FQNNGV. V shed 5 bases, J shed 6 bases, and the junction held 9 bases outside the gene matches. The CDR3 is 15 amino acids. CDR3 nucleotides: TGTGCCAGCAGCCCCCCCTGGGGGACAGGGGATGGCTACACCTTC. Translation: CASSPPWGTGDGYTF.

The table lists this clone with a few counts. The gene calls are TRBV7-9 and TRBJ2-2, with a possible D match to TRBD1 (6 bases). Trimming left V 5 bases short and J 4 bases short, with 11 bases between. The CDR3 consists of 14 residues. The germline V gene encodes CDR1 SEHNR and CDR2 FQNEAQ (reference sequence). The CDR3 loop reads CASSAGQITGELFF. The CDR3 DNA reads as TGTGCCAGCAGCGCCGGACAGATCACCGGGGAGCTGTTTTTT.

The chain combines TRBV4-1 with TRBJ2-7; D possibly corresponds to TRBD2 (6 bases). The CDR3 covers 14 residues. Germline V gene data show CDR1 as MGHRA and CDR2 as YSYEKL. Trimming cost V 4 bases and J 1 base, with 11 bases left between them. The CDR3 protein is CASSPGDLSYEQYF. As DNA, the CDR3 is TGCGCCAGCAGCCCTGGGGACTTGTCCTACGAGCAGTACTTC.

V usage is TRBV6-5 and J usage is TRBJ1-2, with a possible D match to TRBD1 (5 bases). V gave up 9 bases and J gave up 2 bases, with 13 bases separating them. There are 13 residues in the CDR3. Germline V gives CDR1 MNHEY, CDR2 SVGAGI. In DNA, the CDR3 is TGTGCCAGTGGAAGGGGCCGGAACTATGGCTACACCTTC. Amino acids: CASGRGRNYGYTF.

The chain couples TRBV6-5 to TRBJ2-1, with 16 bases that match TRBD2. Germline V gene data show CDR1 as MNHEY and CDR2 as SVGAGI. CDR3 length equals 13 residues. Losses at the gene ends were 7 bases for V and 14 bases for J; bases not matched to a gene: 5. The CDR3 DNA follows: TGTGCCAGCACCCCGGGACTAGCGGGGGGGGAGTTCTTC. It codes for CASTPGLAGGEFF.

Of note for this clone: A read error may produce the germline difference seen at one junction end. CDR3 DNA: TGTGCTAGTGGTTTCTCCGGACAGGGACTTTTT. Translating it yields CASGFSGQGLF. The V gene is TRBV12-5, the J gene TRBJ2-3; 8 bases fit TRBD1. The CDR3 contains 11 residues. CDR1 is LGHNT and CDR2 is FRNRAP in the germline V gene.

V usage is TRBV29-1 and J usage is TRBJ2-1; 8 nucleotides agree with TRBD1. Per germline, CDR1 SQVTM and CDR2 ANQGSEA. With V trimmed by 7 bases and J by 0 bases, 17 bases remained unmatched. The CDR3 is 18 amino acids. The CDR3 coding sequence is TGCAGCGCTCACCGTGGTCAGGGGGCTTATTTCTCCTACAATGAGCAGTTCTTC. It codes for CSAHRGQGAYFSYNEQFF.

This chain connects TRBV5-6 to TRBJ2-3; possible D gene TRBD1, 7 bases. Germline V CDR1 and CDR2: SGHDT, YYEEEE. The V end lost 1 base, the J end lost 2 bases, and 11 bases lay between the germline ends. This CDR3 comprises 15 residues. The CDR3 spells CASSLPGGFTDTQYF. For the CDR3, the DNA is TGTGCCAGCAGCTTGCCAGGGGGGTTCACAGATACGCAGTATTTT.

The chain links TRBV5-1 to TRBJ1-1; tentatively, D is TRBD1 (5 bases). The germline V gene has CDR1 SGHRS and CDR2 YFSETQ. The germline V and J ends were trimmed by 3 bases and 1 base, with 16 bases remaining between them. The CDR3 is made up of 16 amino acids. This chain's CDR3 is CASSSSSLTGNTEAFF. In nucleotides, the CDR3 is TGCGCCAGCAGCTCCAGTTCACTAACAGGGAACACTGAAGCTTTCTTT.

CDR3 in DNA: TGCGCCAGCAGCCAAGTACAGTCGAATAACTATGGCTACACCTTC. Amino acids: CASSQVQSNNYGYTF. The chain recombines TRBV4-1 with TRBJ1-2; no firm D call. The CDR3 consists of 15 residues. Germline CDR1 MGHRA, CDR2 YSYEKL. The V end lost 1 base, the J end lost 1 base, and 10 bases lay between the germline ends.

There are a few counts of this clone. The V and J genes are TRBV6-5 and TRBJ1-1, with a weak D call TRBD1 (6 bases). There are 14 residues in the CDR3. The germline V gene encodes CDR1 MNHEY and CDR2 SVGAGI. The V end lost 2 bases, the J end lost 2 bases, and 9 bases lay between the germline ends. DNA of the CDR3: TGTGCCAGCAGTTACGGACAGCTAAACACTGAAGCTTTCTTT. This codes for CASSYGQLNTEAFF.

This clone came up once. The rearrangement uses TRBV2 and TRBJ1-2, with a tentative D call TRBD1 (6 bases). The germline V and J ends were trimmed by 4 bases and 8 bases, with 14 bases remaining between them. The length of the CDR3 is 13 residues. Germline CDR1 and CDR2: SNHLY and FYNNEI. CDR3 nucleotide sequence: TGTGCCAGCAGTGTATCAGGGGTGGGCGGCTACACCTTC. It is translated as CASSVSGVGGYTF.

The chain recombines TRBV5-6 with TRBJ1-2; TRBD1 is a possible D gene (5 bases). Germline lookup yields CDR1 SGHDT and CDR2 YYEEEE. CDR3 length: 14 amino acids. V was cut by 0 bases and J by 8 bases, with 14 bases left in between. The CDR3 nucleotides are TGTGCCAGCAGCTTGGGAGCGGGGGTCAGAGGCTACACCTTC. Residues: CASSLGAGVRGYTF.

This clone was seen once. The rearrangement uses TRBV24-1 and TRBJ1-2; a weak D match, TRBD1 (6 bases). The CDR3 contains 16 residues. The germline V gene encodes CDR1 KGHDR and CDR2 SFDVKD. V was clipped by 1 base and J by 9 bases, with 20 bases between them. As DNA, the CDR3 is TGTGCCACCAGTGATTTAGGGGGGGCGGGTCGGTGGTGCTACACCTTC. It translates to CATSDLGGAGRWCYTF.

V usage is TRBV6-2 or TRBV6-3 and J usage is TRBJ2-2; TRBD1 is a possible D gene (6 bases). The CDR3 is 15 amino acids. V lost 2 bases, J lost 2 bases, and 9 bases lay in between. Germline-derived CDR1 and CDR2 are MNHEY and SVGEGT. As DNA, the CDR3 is TGTGCCAGCAGTTACGCACAGGGTAACACCGGGGAGCTGTTTTTT. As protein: CASSYAQGNTGELFF.

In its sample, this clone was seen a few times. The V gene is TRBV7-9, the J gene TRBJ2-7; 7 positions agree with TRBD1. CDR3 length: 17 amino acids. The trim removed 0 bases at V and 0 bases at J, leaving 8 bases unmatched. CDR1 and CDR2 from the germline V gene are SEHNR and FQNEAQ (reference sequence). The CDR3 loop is CASSLAQGVIPSYEQYF. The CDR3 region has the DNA TGTGCCAGCAGCTTAGCCCAGGGGGTGATACCCTCCTACGAGCAGTACTTC.